The next 24 T cell receptor beta chains were all read from a single sample in a study of T-cell reconstitution after alpha-beta-depleted transplantation in children. Researchers prepared the TCRbeta library using unique molecular identifiers, the study reports. TCRdb reprocessed the PCR reads via MiXCR and lists one record per CDR3 protein. Of 700,000 to 950,000 distinct CDR3 sequences listed, around 17% were seen once; the top ten hold 5%. The sample was PBMCs, mostly from graft donor cells, taken 360 days after TCRalphabeta/CD19-depleted stem cell transplant. The receptors were sampled from a male patient aged 5 to 17 who had a stem cell transplant for acute lymphoblastic leukemia, so the T cells may come from the graft donor.

This clonotype was observed many times. The V gene is TRBV9, the J gene TRBJ1-1; D not resolved. Germline V gives CDR1 SGDLS, CDR2 YYNGEE. V lost 3 bases and J 2 bases, leaving 11 bases between the germline ends. This CDR3 region has 14 residues. CDR3 nucleotide sequence: TGTGCCAGCAGCGAAGGAGCCACTAACACTGAAGCTTTCTTT. Protein: CASSEGATNTEAFF.

The sample holds a few counts of this clonotype. The chain uses TRBV18 and TRBJ2-1; possible D gene TRBD1, 5 bases. The V end was cut by 6 bases, the J end by 4 bases, with 10 bases between. Germline V gene sequence: CDR1 KGHSH, CDR2 LQKENI. The CDR3 consists of 13 residues. CDR3 coding DNA: TGTGCCAGCTCGCAGCAGGGTTACAATGAGCAGTTCTTC. This gives the protein CASSQQGYNEQFF.

This clonotype was seen many times. The chain has TRBV11-2 and TRBJ2-3; 14 nucleotides match TRBD2. The CDR3 extends over 15 amino acids. CDR1 SGHAT and CDR2 FQNNGV come from the germline V gene. Germline trimming cut 7 bases from V and 6 bases from J; bases unmatched to any gene: 6. DNA for the CDR3: TGTGCCAGCATCCCGGGACTAGCGGGAGCGGATACGCAGTATTTT. As protein: CASIPGLAGADTQYF.

This clonotype came up many times. The genes are TRBV12-3 or TRBV12-4 and TRBJ2-1; 7 nucleotides line up with TRBD2. The J segment lost 8 bases and the V segment lost 3 bases, leaving 7 bases of the junction unmatched. CDR3 length: 14 amino acids. The chain's CDR3 is CASSLNGLEHEQFF. The CDR3 DNA sequence: TGTGCCAGCAGTTTGAACGGACTAGAGCATGAGCAGTTCTTC.

In its sample, this clonotype was seen many times. The rearrangement uses TRBV4-1 and TRBJ1-1; 7 positions agree with TRBD1. V lost 4 bases to trimming and J lost 0 bases; unmatched junction nucleotides: 5. The CDR3 covers 15 residues. The germline V gene has CDR1 MGHRA and CDR2 YSYEKL. The CDR3 DNA follows: TGCGCCAGCAGCCCGACAGGGTCTCTGAACACTGAAGCTTTCTTT. Encoded protein: CASSPTGSLNTEAFF.

The chain carries TRBV19 and TRBJ1-1; D perhaps matches TRBD1 (5 bases). CDR3 length: 17 residues. With 7 bases removed from V and 3 bases from J, the gap between germline ends came to 24 bases. Germline V gene lookup returns CDR1 LNHDA and CDR2 SQIVND (reference sequence). CDR3 amino acids: CASKGLLRRQPHTEAFF. The CDR3 region has the DNA TGTGCCAGTAAAGGATTGTTAAGACGACAGCCCCACACTGAAGCTTTCTTT.

The chain has TRBV6-1 and TRBJ1-2; the match to TRBD1 covers 7 bases. Germline assignment: CDR1 MNHNS and CDR2 SASEGT. The trim removed 4 bases at V and 1 base at J, leaving 9 bases unmatched. The CDR3 spans 16 residues. CDR3 sequence (DNA): TGTGCCAGCAGTGTTTACGGGACAGTCTTTAACTATGGCTACACCTTC. Protein product: CASSVYGTVFNYGYTF.

This clonotype was found a few times. The genes are TRBV12-3 or TRBV12-4 and TRBJ2-1; no firm D call. The CDR3 runs 17 residues. V dropped 6 bases and J dropped 2 bases, with 20 bases sitting between them. CDR3 region: CASRPLLAERTYNEQFF. The CDR3 DNA sequence: TGTGCCAGCAGGCCTCTACTCGCGGAGCGAACCTACAATGAGCAGTTCTTC.

Notes on this clonotype: Compared with germline, one end of the junction differs, possibly owing to a read error. The CDR3 DNA follows: TGTGCCAGCAGCCCGGGACGGAACATCGGGGAGCTGTTTTTT. This translates into CASSPGRNIGELFF. This chain links TRBV4-2 with TRBJ2-2; D might be TRBD1 or TRBD2, each matching 5 bases. Germline CDR1 LGHNA, CDR2 YNFKEQ. The length of the CDR3 is 14 residues.

This clonotype was counted a few times. The gene calls are TRBV5-1 and TRBJ2-5, with TRBD1 identical over 7 bases. This CDR3 is 15 amino acids long. The germline V gene has CDR1 SGHRS and CDR2 YFSETQ. Unmatched junction bases numbered 11, after V lost 4 bases and J lost 5 bases. The CDR3 bases are TGCGCCAGCAGCCATGAAATAGGGGGCTTGGAGACCCAGTACTTC. This gives the protein CASSHEIGGLETQYF.

V usage is TRBV20-1 and J usage is TRBJ1-2; TRBD1 is a possible D gene (5 bases). CDR1 DFQATT and CDR2 SNEGSKA come from the germline V gene (reference sequence). Trimming pared 2 bases from V and 9 bases from J, leaving 22 bases between. CDR3 size: 15 residues. The CDR3 bases are TGCAGTGCTAGAACGGGGCCCCGGGGGGGTTATAGCTACACCTTC. Translated: CSARTGPRGGYSYTF.

In this sample, this clonotype turned up a few times. The chain employs TRBV10-2 and TRBJ1-4; TRBD1 is a possible D gene (5 bases). The CDR3 totals 15 residues. The V end lost 3 bases, the J end lost 3 bases, and 11 bases lay between the germline ends. The germline CDR1 and CDR2 sequences are WSHSY and SAAADI. In DNA form, the CDR3 reads TGCGCCAGCAGTGAATTGTGGGGGGCTAATGAAAAACTGTTTTTT. It specifies CASSELWGANEKLFF.

The chain has TRBV12-3 or TRBV12-4 and TRBJ2-7, with D perhaps matching TRBD2 (5 bases). The V end lost 7 bases, the J end lost 4 bases, and 8 bases lay between the germline ends. This CDR3 contains 11 residues. The CDR3 coding sequence is TGTGCCAGCAAAGAGGGTTACGAGCAGTACTTC. Translation: CASKEGYEQYF.

This clonotype was counted ten times or more. The DNA of the CDR3 is TGCGCCAGCAGACTTCAGGGGGCGCCCGATACGCAGTATTTT. It translates to CASRLQGAPDTQYF. This rearrangement joins TRBV5-1 to TRBJ2-3; the match to TRBD1 covers 8 bases. The CDR3 is made up of 14 amino acids. Germline CDR1 and CDR2: SGHRS and YFSETQ. V was pared by 5 bases and J by 6 bases, with 8 bases of the junction left unmatched.

This clonotype was seen many times. The chain has TRBV9 and TRBJ2-7; 8 nucleotides agree with TRBD1. The V segment lost 2 bases and the J segment 0 bases; nucleotides outside the gene matches: 13. CDR3 size: 18 residues. Germline lookup yields CDR1 SGDLS and CDR2 YYNGEE. CDR3 sequence: CASSVGTGAPTFSYEQYF. As DNA, the CDR3 is TGTGCCAGCAGCGTCGGGACAGGAGCCCCGACTTTCTCCTACGAGCAGTACTTC.

This clonotype was picked up a small number of times. The rearrangement joins TRBV9 to TRBJ1-4, with TRBD1 as a possible D gene (6 bases). The V end lost 0 bases, the J end lost 5 bases, and 14 bases lay between the germline ends. Germline V gene sequence: CDR1 SGDLS, CDR2 YYNGEE. The CDR3 has 16 amino acids. The CDR3 DNA reads TGTGCCAGCAGCGTAGCAACAGGGAGTGGCAATGAAAAACTGTTTTTT. Protein sequence: CASSVATGSGNEKLFF.

The gene calls are TRBV20-1 and TRBJ2-3; no clear D gene. Germline CDR1 DFQATT, CDR2 SNEGSKA (reference sequence). The V and J ends lost 7 bases and 1 base respectively, with 15 bases between them. The CDR3 covers 14 residues. The CDR3 DNA reads TGCAGTGGCCTTATTCCGGCAGGCACAGATACGCAGTATTTT. It translates to CSGLIPAGTDTQYF.

Only a few counts were recorded for this clonotype. This chain links TRBV27 with TRBJ2-7, with TRBD1 matching 9 bases. Trimming cost V 8 bases and J 5 bases; bases outside gene matches: 16. This CDR3 comprises 16 residues. From germline, CDR1 is MNHEY and CDR2 SMNVEV (reference sequence). Written as DNA, the CDR3 is TGTGCCAGCCGTACTCTGGGAACAGGGGGCCTCCACGAGCAGTACTTC. Its protein product is CASRTLGTGGLHEQYF.

There are many counts of this clonotype. This chain links TRBV7-9 with TRBJ2-7; possibly TRBD1 or TRBD2 for D (5 bases each). Trimming stripped 5 bases from V and 6 bases from J, with 5 bases between. This CDR3 comprises 10 residues. Germline CDR1 SEHNR, CDR2 FQNEAQ (reference sequence). The CDR3 loop is CASSGGEQYF. CDR3 nucleotide sequence: TGTGCCAGCAGCGGGGGCGAGCAGTACTTC.

Turning to this clonotype: A read error may produce the germline difference seen at one junction end. The chain combines TRBV7-2 with TRBJ2-1, with D possibly being TRBD2 (5 bases). Germline V CDR1 and CDR2: SGHTA, FQGNSA. This CDR3 comprises 17 residues. CDR3 coding DNA: TGTGCCAGCAGCCTAGCTACGGGCGGAGTGCCCTACAATGAGCAGTTCTTC. Protein sequence: CASSLATGGVPYNEQFF.

This clonotype was observed a handful of times. The CDR3 loop reads CASSQEYGANYGYTF. Written as DNA, the CDR3 is TGTGCCAGCAGCCAAGAATATGGAGCTAACTATGGCTACACCTTC. The chain uses TRBV4-2 and TRBJ1-2; D unresolved. CDR3 size: 15 residues. Trimming stripped 0 bases from V and 0 bases from J, with 8 bases between. From germline, CDR1 is LGHNA and CDR2 YNFKEQ.

This sequence joins TRBV19 and TRBJ2-7; 9 positions match TRBD1. CDR1 is LNHDA, CDR2 SQIVND, per germline (reference sequence). Germline trimming cut 4 bases from V and 3 bases from J; bases unmatched to any gene: 13. CDR3 size: 17 residues. The DNA for the CDR3 is TGTGCCAGTAGTACGATCACAGGGGGCCGGTTTGGCTACGAGCAGTACTTC. It translates to CASSTITGGRFGYEQYF. Full variable domain (missing parts from reference TRBV19 and TRBJ2-7): DGGITQSPKYLFRKEGQNVTLSCEQNLNHDAMYWYRQDPGQGLRLIYYSQIVNDFQKGDIAEGYSVSREKKESFPLTVTSAQKNPTAFYLCASSTITGGRFGYEQYFGPGTRLTVT.

The chain carries TRBV5-1 and TRBJ2-7; TRBD1 agrees at 8 bases. The CDR3 is made up of 16 amino acids. Trimming cost V 4 bases and J 1 base; bases outside gene matches: 10. CDR1 and CDR2 from the germline V gene are SGHRS and YFSETQ. The CDR3 DNA reads as TGCGCCAGCAGCCGCGAACCGGGACAGGCGTCCTACGAGCAGTACTTC. It encodes CASSREPGQASYEQYF.

The chain combines TRBV7-8 with TRBJ2-7; D unresolved. Trimming removed 5 bases at V and 2 bases at J, with 16 bases between. The CDR3 is 15 residues long. Germline V gene sequence: CDR1 SGHVS, CDR2 FQNEAQ. CDR3 DNA sequence: TGTGCCAGCAGCCCCATGGAGCCCTACACCTACGAGCAGTACTTC. Protein product: CASSPMEPYTYEQYF.